This record covers a single TCR beta chain. No antigen is known for it. The entry originates in a study of T cells expressing NK-cell markers. Study background: The authors derived TCR beta repertoires from sorted CD3+CD56+NKG2C+, CD3+CD56+NKG2C- and CD3+CD56-NKG2C+ T cells. Among the eight sequenced donors, seven tested HCMV-seropositive and one tested seronegative. General study results and limits: Six of the donors carried dominant NKG2C+ clonotypes that took up about 1.0-7.5% of their CD8+ T cells.

TCRdb re-called the 5' RACE reads and shows each CDR3 protein once, DNA omitted. With about 430,000 distinct CDR3 sequences in the sample, the ten largest clones hold almost 1.5%. The source is a woman between 45 and 65 years old in good health. The specimen was blood T cells: a sorted CD56 or NKG2C T cell subset, CD4+ or CD8+ T cells, or bulk PBMC T cells (not recorded which).

CDR3 protein: CASSPRGQGTDTQYF. The V gene is TRBV18, the J gene TRBJ2-3. The CDR3 sequence is 15 residues long. The germline V gene has CDR1 KGHSH and CDR2 LQKENI.